Listed here is a single T cell receptor beta chain. Its antigen is unidentified. The sample belongs to a study of T cells in localized non-small cell lung cancer. CDR1 and CDR2 from the germline V gene are MDHEN and SYDVKM. The CDR3 sequence is 13 residues long. The V end lost 0 bases, the J end lost 2 bases, and 4 bases lay between the germline ends. Study-wide points: A median of approximately 54 clones ranked among the top 100 in tumor appeared in adjacent lung. The greatest T cell clonality was found in uninvolved adjacent lung (higher than in tumor). A raised T cell density in blood coincided with lengthier overall survival.

Sequenced by immunoSEQ multiplex PCR; TCRdb stores in-frame clones only, minus some. Of some 25,000 clones listed, approximately 90% were seen once; the top ten hold 4% to 4.5%. The material sequenced was peripheral blood, taken before any cancer treatment. The TCR was taken from a female donor at least 60 years old with stage II squamous cell lung carcinoma. This chain links TRBV28 with TRBJ2-5; D unclear. CDR3 in DNA: TGTGCCAGCAGTTTATGGGGGCAAGAGACCCAGTACTTC. It specifies CASSLWGQETQYF.